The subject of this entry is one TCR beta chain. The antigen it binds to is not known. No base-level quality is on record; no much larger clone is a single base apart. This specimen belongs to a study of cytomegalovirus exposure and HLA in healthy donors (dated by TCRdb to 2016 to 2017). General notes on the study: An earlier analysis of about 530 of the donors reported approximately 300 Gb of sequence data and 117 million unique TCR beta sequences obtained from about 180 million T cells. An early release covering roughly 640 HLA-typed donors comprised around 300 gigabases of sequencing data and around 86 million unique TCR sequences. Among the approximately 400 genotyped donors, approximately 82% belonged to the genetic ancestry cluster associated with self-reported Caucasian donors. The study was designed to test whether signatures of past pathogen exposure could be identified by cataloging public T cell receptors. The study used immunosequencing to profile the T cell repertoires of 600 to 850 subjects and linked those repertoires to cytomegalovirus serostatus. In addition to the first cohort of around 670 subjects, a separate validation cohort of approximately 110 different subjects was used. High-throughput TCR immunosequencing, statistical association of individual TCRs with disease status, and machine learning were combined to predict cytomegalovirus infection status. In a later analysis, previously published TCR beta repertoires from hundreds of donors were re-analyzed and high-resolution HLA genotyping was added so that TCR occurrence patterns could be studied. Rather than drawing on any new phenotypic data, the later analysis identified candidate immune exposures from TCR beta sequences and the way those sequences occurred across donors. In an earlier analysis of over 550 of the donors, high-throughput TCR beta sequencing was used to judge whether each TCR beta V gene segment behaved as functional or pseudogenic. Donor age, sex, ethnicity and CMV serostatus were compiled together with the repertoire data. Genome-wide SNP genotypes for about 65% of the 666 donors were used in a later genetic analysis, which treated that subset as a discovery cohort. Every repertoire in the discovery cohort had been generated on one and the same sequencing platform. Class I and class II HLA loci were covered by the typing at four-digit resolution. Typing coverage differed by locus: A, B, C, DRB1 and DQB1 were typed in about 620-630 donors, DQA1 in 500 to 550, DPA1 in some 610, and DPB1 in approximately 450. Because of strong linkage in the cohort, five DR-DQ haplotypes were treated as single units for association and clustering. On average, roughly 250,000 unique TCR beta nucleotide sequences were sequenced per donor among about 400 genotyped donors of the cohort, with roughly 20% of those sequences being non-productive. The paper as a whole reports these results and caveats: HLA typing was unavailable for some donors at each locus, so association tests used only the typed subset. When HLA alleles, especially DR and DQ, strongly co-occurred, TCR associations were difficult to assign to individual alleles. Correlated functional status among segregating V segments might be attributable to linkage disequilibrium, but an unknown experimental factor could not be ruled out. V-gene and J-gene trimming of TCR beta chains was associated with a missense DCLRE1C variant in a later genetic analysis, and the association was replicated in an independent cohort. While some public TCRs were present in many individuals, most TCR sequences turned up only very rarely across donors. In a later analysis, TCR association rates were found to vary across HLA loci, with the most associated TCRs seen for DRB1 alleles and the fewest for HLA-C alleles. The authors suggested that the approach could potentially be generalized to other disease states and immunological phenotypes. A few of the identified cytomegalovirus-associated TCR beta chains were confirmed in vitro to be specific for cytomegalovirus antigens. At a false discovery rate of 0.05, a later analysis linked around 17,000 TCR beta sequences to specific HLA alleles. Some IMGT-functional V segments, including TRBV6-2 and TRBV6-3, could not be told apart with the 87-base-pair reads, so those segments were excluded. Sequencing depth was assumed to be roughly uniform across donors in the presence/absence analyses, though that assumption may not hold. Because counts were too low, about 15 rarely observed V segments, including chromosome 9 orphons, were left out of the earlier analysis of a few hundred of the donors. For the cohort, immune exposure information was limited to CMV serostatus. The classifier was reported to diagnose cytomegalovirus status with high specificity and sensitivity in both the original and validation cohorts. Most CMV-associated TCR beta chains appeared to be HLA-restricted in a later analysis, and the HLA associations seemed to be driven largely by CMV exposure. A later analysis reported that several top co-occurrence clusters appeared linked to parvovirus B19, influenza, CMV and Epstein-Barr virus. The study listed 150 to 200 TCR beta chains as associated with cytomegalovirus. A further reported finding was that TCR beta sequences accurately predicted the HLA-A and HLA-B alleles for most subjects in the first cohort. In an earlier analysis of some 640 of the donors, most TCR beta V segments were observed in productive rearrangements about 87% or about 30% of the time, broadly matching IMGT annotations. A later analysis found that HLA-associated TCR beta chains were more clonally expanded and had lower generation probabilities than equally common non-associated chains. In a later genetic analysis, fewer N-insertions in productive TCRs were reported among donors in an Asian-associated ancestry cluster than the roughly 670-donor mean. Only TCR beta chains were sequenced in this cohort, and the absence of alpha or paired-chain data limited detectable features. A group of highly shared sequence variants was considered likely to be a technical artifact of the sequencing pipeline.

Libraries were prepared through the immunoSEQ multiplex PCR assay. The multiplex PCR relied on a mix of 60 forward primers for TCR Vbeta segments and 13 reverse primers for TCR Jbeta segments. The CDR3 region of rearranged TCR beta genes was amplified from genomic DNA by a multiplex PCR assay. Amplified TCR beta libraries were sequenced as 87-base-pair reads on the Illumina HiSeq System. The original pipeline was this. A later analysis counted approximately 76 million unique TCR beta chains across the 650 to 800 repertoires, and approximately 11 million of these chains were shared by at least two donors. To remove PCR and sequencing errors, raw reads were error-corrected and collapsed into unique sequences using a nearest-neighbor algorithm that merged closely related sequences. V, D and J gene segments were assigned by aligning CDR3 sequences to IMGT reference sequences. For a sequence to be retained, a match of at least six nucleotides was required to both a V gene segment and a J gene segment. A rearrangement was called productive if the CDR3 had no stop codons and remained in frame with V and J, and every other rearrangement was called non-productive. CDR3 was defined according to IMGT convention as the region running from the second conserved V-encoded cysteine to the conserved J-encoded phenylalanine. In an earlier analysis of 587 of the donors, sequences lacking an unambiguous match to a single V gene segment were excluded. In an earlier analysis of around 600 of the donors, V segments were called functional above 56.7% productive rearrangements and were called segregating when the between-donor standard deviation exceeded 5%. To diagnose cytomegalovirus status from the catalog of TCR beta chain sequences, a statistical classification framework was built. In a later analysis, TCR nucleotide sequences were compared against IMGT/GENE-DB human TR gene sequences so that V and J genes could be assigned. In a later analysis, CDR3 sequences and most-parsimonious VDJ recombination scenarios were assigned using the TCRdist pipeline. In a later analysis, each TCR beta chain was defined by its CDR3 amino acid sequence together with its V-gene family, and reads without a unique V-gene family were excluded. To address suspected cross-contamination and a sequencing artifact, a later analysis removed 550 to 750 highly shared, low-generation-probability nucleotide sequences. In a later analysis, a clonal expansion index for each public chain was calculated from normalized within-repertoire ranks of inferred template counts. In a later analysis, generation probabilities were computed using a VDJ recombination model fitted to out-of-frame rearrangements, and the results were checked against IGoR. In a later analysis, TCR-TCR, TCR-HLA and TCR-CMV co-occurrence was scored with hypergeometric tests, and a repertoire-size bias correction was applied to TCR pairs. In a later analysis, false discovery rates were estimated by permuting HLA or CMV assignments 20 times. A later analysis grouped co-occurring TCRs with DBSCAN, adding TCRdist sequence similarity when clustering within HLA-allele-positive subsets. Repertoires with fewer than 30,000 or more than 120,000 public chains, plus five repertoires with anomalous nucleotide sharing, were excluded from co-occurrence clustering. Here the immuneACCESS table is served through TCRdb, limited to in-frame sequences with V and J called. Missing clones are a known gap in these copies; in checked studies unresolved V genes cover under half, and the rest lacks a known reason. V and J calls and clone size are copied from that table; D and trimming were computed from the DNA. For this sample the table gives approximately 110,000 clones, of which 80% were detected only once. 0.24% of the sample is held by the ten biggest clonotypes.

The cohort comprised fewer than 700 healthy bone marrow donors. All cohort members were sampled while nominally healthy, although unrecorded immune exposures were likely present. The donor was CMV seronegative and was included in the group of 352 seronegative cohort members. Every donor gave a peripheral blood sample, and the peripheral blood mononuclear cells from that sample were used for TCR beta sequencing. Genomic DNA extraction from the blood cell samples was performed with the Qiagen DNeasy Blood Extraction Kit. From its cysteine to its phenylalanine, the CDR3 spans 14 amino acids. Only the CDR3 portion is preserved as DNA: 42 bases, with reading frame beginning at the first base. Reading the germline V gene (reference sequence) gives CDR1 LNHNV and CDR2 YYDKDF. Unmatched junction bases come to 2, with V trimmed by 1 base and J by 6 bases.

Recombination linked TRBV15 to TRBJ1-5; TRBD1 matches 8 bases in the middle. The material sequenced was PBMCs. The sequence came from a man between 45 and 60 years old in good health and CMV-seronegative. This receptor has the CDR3 CATSRAGGFQPQHF. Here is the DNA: TGTGCCACCAGCAGAGCAGGGGGCTTTCAGCCCCAGCATTTT.